A selection of T cell receptor beta chains follows, all from one sample in a study of T-cell memory formation after mild COVID-19. MiXCR, run by TCRdb on the 5' RACE reads, gives a single entry per CDR3 protein. This table has just under 150,000 distinct CDR3 sequences, approximately 21% appearing once. Source material: PBMCs or a T cell subset sorted from them (not recorded which). These receptor sequences come from an adult woman who had mild COVID-19 (a few samples of this study predate the infection). Cell type and time point are not known. Both conserved end residues are part of each CDR3. A D gene is named only where the DNA matches it firmly. Clone size is stated in some rows and not others, as once, few, many or a class when expanded.

CDR3nt | CDR3aa | j_gene | v_gene | abundance | d_gene | len
TGTGCCAGCAGCTTGACTAGCGGGAGCAATGAGCAGTTCTTC | CASSLTSGSNEQFF | TRBJ2-1 | TRBV7-3 | - | TRBD2 | 14
TGCGCCAGCAGTGAGGACAGGGGGCGAGAGACCCAGTACTTC | CASSEDRGRETQYF | TRBJ2-5 | TRBV10-2 | - | TRBD1 | 14
TGTGCCAGCAGTTTAGCGATGAGTTATCATCAGCCCCAGCATTTT | CASSLAMSYHQPQHF | TRBJ1-5 | TRBV12-3/TRBV12-4 | - | - | 15
TGCGCCAGCAGCTTGGCCTGGGGCTCAACTAATGAAAAACTGTTTTTT | CASSLAWGSTNEKLFF | TRBJ1-4 | TRBV5-1 | - | - | 16
TGTGCCAGCAGCGTTGCAGGGTCCAAAAACATTCAGTACTTC | CASSVAGSKNIQYF | TRBJ2-4 | TRBV11-2 | - | - | 14
TGTGCCAGCAGCACCCTGGGCCTCGGGGGAGACACCATATATTTT | CASSTLGLGGDTIYF | TRBJ1-3 | TRBV7-9 | - | - | 15
TGCGCCAGCAGCCAAATCGGACAGGGTAATGAGCAGTTCTTC | CASSQIGQGNEQFF | TRBJ2-1 | TRBV4-1 | - | TRBD1 | 14
TGCGCCAGCAGAGGTGCAGTTTACAATGAGCAGTTCTTC | CASRGAVYNEQFF | TRBJ2-1 | TRBV5-1 | - | - | 13
TGTGCCAGCAGCTTAGGGCAGAGCACAGATACGCAGTATTTT | CASSLGQSTDTQYF | TRBJ2-3 | TRBV7-9 | many | - | 14
TGCGCCAGCAGCCAAGAAACCCGGATAACTGAAGCTTTCTTT | CASSQETRITEAFF | TRBJ1-1 | TRBV4-3 | - | - | 14
TGTGCCAGCAGTTACTCCGGGACTAGCGGTTACGAGCAGTACTTC | CASSYSGTSGYEQYF | TRBJ2-7 | TRBV6-5 | - | TRBD2 | 15
TGTGCCAGCGGGGGAGGCGGGTTCAAGCCCTCCTCCTACGAGCAGTACTTC | CASGGGGFKPSSYEQYF | TRBJ2-7 | TRBV27 | few | - | 17
TGTGCCATCAGCTCTAGGGAGACCCAGTACTTC | CAISSRETQYF | TRBJ2-5 | TRBV10-3 | - | - | 11
TGCGCCAGCAGCCTTACCTGGAGCGGGAGGAGGACAGATACGCAGTATTTT | CASSLTWSGRRTDTQYF | TRBJ2-3 | TRBV4-3 | many | TRBD2 | 17
TGTGCCAGCAGCTTTGGCAGGCAAGAGACCCAGTACTTC | CASSFGRQETQYF | TRBJ2-5 | TRBV7-9 | few | - | 13
TGTGCCAGCAGGCTTTCCGGTCCGAACGAGCAGTACTTC | CASRLSGPNEQYF | TRBJ2-7 | TRBV7-9 | - | - | 13
TGTGCCAGCAGCTTAGGTCAAAAATCAGGGGGATATCAGCCCCAGCATTTT | CASSLGQKSGGYQPQHF | TRBJ1-5 | TRBV7-9 | - | TRBD1 | 17
TGCAGCGTGCTTCAGAGACTCCAAGAGACCCAGTACTTC | CSVLQRLQETQYF | TRBJ2-5 | TRBV29-1 | few | - | 13
TGTGCCAGCAAAGAGGAAGGGGTGGGACCCGGGGAGCTGTTTTTT | CASKEEGVGPGELFF | TRBJ2-2 | TRBV2 | - | - | 15
TGTGCCATCCCACATGGAAACTATGGCTACACCTTC | CAIPHGNYGYTF | TRBJ1-2 | TRBV12-3/TRBV12-4 | once | - | 12
TGTGCCAGCAGCTTGACTAGCGGGGAAATTCAGTACTTC | CASSLTSGEIQYF | TRBJ2-4 | TRBV7-3 | - | TRBD2 | 13
TGTGCCACCAGCAGACAAGGACTAAACTATGGCTACACCTTC | CATSRQGLNYGYTF | TRBJ1-2 | TRBV15 | - | - | 14
TGCAGTGTCCCTCAGTCAAGAGATACGCAGTATTTT | CSVPQSRDTQYF | TRBJ2-3 | TRBV20-1 | - | - | 12
TGTGCCAGCACCCACTCGAGGAGGGAAAATGAGCAGTTCTTC | CASTHSRRENEQFF | TRBJ2-1 | TRBV6-6 | few | - | 14
TGTGCCACCAGTGAGCCTAACTATGGCTACACCTTC | CATSEPNYGYTF | TRBJ1-2 | TRBV24-1 | - | - | 12
TGTGCCAGCAGCCCATATACACAGGGTGCTGGGGCCAACGTCCTGACTTTC | CASSPYTQGAGANVLTF | TRBJ2-6 | TRBV7-6 | - | - | 17
TGCAGTGCTAGAGAAGAGTACCCAGATGAGCAGTTCTTC | CSAREEYPDEQFF | TRBJ2-1 | TRBV20-1 | few | - | 13
TGTGCCAGCAGAACCTCGGCTAGCGGGAGGTACGAGCAGTACTTC | CASRTSASGRYEQYF | TRBJ2-7 | TRBV12-3/TRBV12-4 | - | TRBD2 | 15
TGTGCCAGCAGTGGACGGCCGGGCACAGATACGCAGTATTTT | CASSGRPGTDTQYF | TRBJ2-3 | TRBV5-5 | - | - | 14
TGCAGTGCTCGACCCGATTATAGCAATCAGCCCCAGCATTTT | CSARPDYSNQPQHF | TRBJ1-5 | TRBV20-1 | - | - | 14
TGCAGCGTTGTTGCAATAGCGGGAGGTCACGAGCAGTACTTC | CSVVAIAGGHEQYF | TRBJ2-7 | TRBV29-1 | few | TRBD2 | 14
TGTGCCAGCAGTACCCCGGCGACAGATACGCAGTATTTT | CASSTPATDTQYF | TRBJ2-3 | TRBV6-2/TRBV6-3 | - | - | 13
TGTGCCTGGAGTGGTTGGCGCACCGGGGAGCTGTTTTTT | CAWSGWRTGELFF | TRBJ2-2 | TRBV30 | few | - | 13
TGCAGTGCTAGAGTAGGGACAGCCTACGAGCAGTACTTC | CSARVGTAYEQYF | TRBJ2-7 | TRBV20-1 | - | TRBD1 | 13
TGCGCCAGCAGCCCTCCGACAGAAACCTACGAGCAGTACTTC | CASSPPTETYEQYF | TRBJ2-7 | TRBV5-1 | few | - | 14
TGTGCCAGCAGCGTAGCCGCGGGGAACGCGCCAGATACGCAGTATTTT | CASSVAAGNAPDTQYF | TRBJ2-3 | TRBV9 | few | - | 16
TGTGCCAGCAGTTTCAGGGCCCTAGACTATGGCTACACCTTC | CASSFRALDYGYTF | TRBJ1-2 | TRBV27 | - | - | 14
TGCGCCAGCAGCGTTTATGGGGAGCTGTTTTTT | CASSVYGELFF | TRBJ2-2 | TRBV5-1 | - | - | 11
TGCAGTGCTAGAGGGCGACGGGGCACCTTC | CSARGRRGTF | TRBJ1-2 | TRBV20-1 | few | - | 10
TGTGCCAGCAGCTTAGTCGCTAGCGAGGTCTTAAGCTACGAGCAGTACTTC | CASSLVASEVLSYEQYF | TRBJ2-7 | TRBV7-6 | few | - | 17
TGTGCCAGCAGCCAACCGGGACAGGGGGCGAGAGATACGCAGTATTTT | CASSQPGQGARDTQYF | TRBJ2-3 | TRBV7-6 | - | TRBD1 | 16
TGCGCCAGCAGCCAAGAGGATTCATATCTAGCCAAAAACATTCAGTACTTC | CASSQEDSYLAKNIQYF | TRBJ2-4 | TRBV4-1 | - | - | 17
TGTGCCAGCAGCTTAGTGGCAGGTTTCCATGAGCAGTTCTTC | CASSLVAGFHEQFF | TRBJ2-1 | TRBV7-9 | - | - | 14
TGCGCCAGCAGCTTCTGGGAACGGAGGATCCACAATGAGCAGTTCTTC | CASSFWERRIHNEQFF | TRBJ2-1 | TRBV5-1 | - | - | 16
TGCGCCAGCAGACAAAGCGGGGAGCTGTTTTTT | CASRQSGELFF | TRBJ2-2 | TRBV5-1 | few | - | 11
TGTGCCAGCAGCCCTCGACAGGGATTGAACACTGAAGCTTTCTTT | CASSPRQGLNTEAFF | TRBJ1-1 | TRBV12-3/TRBV12-4 | - | TRBD1 | 15
TGTGCCAGCAGCTACGTTTTGTCGGGATTGTGGGAGACCCAGTACTTC | CASSYVLSGLWETQYF | TRBJ2-5 | TRBV7-2 | few | - | 16
TGTGCCAGCAGCCAAGAGGTCCGGTCCAATGAGCAGTTCTTC | CASSQEVRSNEQFF | TRBJ2-1 | TRBV4-2 | - | - | 14